This is a list of T cell receptor beta chains from one sample in a study of T cell responses to AZD1222 COVID-19 vaccine. Sequencing was performed with immunoSEQ multiplex PCR; in TCRdb, only in-frame clones are kept and a portion is missing. The table includes 100,000 or so clones, 86% detected once. Sequencing was performed on peripheral blood, taken 28 days after the second AZD1222 dose. Source of these receptors: an adult who received the AZD1222 COVID-19 vaccine. Each CDR3 is given with its conserved first and last residue. The D gene is left open where the match is weak. Expanded clones get a size class; other rows say once, few or many, or leave the size out.

CDR3nt: TGTGCCAGCAGCTTACTAGCGGGGTCCTACGAGCAGTACTTC; CDR3aa: CASSLLAGSYEQYF; v_gene: TRBV5-4; d_gene: TRBD2; j_gene: TRBJ2-7; abundance: .
CDR3nt: TGCGCCAGCAGTGAGATTAGCGGGAGGGCCAACGGGGAGCTGTTTTTT; CDR3aa: CASSEISGRANGELFF; v_gene: TRBV10-1; d_gene: TRBD2; j_gene: TRBJ2-2; abundance: few
CDR3nt: TGTGCCAGCGCATTGGGATTTGGGGACTATGGCTACACCTTC; CDR3aa: CASALGFGDYGYTF; v_gene: TRBV5-4; d_gene: .; j_gene: TRBJ1-2; abundance: .
CDR3nt: TGTGCCAGCAGCCTCCACGGGACAGGGGCGAACACCGGGGAGCTGTTTTTT; CDR3aa: CASSLHGTGANTGELFF; v_gene: TRBV6-2/TRBV6-3; d_gene: TRBD1; j_gene: TRBJ2-2; abundance: once
CDR3nt: TGTGCCAGCAGCAGCTCAGGACTACGACTTCAGGGGCAGTACTTC; CDR3aa: CASSSSGLRLQGQYF; v_gene: TRBV6-5; d_gene: .; j_gene: TRBJ2-7; abundance: .
CDR3nt: TGTGCCAGCAGTTACGGAAATACGCAGTATTTT; CDR3aa: CASSYGNTQYF; v_gene: TRBV6-5; d_gene: .; j_gene: TRBJ2-3; abundance: .
CDR3nt: TGTGCCAGCAAGTGGGGAACGCGCTACGAGCAGTACTTC; CDR3aa: CASKWGTRYEQYF; v_gene: TRBV12-3/TRBV12-4; d_gene: .; j_gene: TRBJ2-7; abundance: once
CDR3nt: TGTGCCAGCAGCTTGGCCGGACGATACGAGCAGTACTTC; CDR3aa: CASSLAGRYEQYF; v_gene: TRBV5-4; d_gene: .; j_gene: TRBJ2-7; abundance: .
CDR3nt: TGTGCCAGCAGCTTAGCTCTTCAGGTTGTTAGCACAGATACGCAGTATTTT; CDR3aa: CASSLALQVVSTDTQYF; v_gene: TRBV7-2; d_gene: .; j_gene: TRBJ2-3; abundance: .
CDR3nt: TGCAGTGCGGGTAGGACCTACGAGCAGTACTTC; CDR3aa: CSAGRTYEQYF; v_gene: TRBV20-1; d_gene: .; j_gene: TRBJ2-7; abundance: .
CDR3nt: TGTGCCAGCAGCCCAACGGGCACAGGGGGCCCTTGGGATGAGCAGTTCTTC; CDR3aa: CASSPTGTGGPWDEQFF; v_gene: TRBV7-9; d_gene: TRBD1; j_gene: TRBJ2-1; abundance: .